Listed here are 15 T cell receptor beta chains from one sample, sequenced in a study of HIV-infected patients and healthy controls. Around 0.5 ug RNA was reverse transcribed with alpha and beta constant-region primers. Separate chain-specific third strand synthesis with multiplexing indices produced the alpha and beta libraries. TCRdb reprocessed the 5' RACE reads with MiXCR, giving one entry per CDR3 protein. The repertoire holds under 20,000 distinct CDR3 sequences, with approximately 7% as singletons. All unsorted peripheral T cells were captured because whole blood was used without fractionation. The sequenced sample was blood. The receptors originated from an adult in good health.

This clonotype was observed at least ten times. This chain joins TRBV5-4 and TRBJ2-3, with 9 bases aligning to TRBD2. Germline-derived CDR1 and CDR2 are SGHNT and YYREEE (reference sequence). The CDR3 sequence is 16 residues long. V lost 0 bases and J lost 3; bases outside the gene matches: 5. CDR3 sequence: CASSLVGGGATDTQYF. For the CDR3, the DNA is TGTGCCAGCAGCTTGGTAGGCGGGGGGGCAACAGATACGCAGTATTTT. Drawing the rest from reference TRBV5-4 and TRBJ2-3, the complete variable domain is ETGVTQSPTHLIKTRGQQVTLRCSSQSGHNTVSWYQQALGQGPQFIFQYYREEENGRGNFPPRFSGLQFPNYSSELNVNALELDDSALYLCASSLVGGGATDTQYFGPGTRLTVL.

The rearrangement links TRBV7-9 to TRBJ2-3; no clear D gene. There are 13 residues in the CDR3. Trimming pared 5 bases from V and 6 bases from J, leaving 12 bases between. Per germline, CDR1 SEHNR and CDR2 FQNEAQ (reference sequence). The CDR3 DNA sequence: TGTGCCAGCAGCCCCCGGACGGCGGATACGCAGTATTTT. It translates to CASSPRTADTQYF.

This clonotype has ten or more counts. The chain combines TRBV19 with TRBJ2-7; unclear D gene. V shed 10 bases and J shed 9 bases, with 19 bases lying between them. Germline loops: CDR1 LNHDA, CDR2 SQIVND (reference sequence). The length of the CDR3 is 12 residues. CDR3 bases: TGTGCCACTCTGAGACCGGATGGGTTGCAGTACTTC. Encoded protein: CATLRPDGLQYF.

This clonotype showed up just a few times. The J gene is TRBJ2-3, the V gene TRBV12-3 or TRBV12-4; perhaps TRBD2 as D (6 bases). Trimming cost V 5 bases and J 0 bases, with 12 bases left between them. This CDR3 comprises 15 residues. The CDR3 nucleotides are TGTGCCAGCAGTGGCCTTAGCGGTAGCACAGATACGCAGTATTTT. It translates to CASSGLSGSTDTQYF.

There are a few counts of this clonotype. This rearrangement joins TRBV7-2 to TRBJ2-2; TRBD2 is a possible D gene (6 bases). Trimming left V 2 bases short and J 1 base short, with 11 bases between. Germline assignment: CDR1 SGHTA and CDR2 FQGNSA. The CDR3 runs to 16 residues. For the CDR3, the DNA is TGTGCCAGCAGCTTATCGGGCGGGGTGAACACCGGGGAGCTGTTTTTT. This sequence encodes CASSLSGGVNTGELFF.

This clonotype was counted at least ten times. This chain connects TRBV6-2 or TRBV6-3 to TRBJ2-7; D might be TRBD2 (6 bases). Trimming left V 6 bases short and J 4 bases short, with 22 bases between. CDR1 and CDR2 from the germline V gene are MNHEY and SVGEGT. The CDR3 runs 16 residues. The CDR3 region is CASSTTQAGGWYEQYF. The CDR3 bases are TGTGCCAGCAGCACCACTCAAGCGGGTGGTTGGTACGAGCAGTACTTC.

This clonotype was recorded at least ten times. J is TRBJ1-1 and V is TRBV7-2; no firm D call. The CDR3 runs 13 residues. The V and J ends lost 4 bases and 7 bases respectively, with 13 bases between them. CDR1 is SGHTA and CDR2 is FQGNSA in the germline V gene. The CDR3 DNA follows: TGTGCCAGCAGCTCTTCCCCCACAAGTGAAGCTTTCTTT. It encodes CASSSSPTSEAFF.

This clonotype showed up just a few times. The V gene is TRBV19, the J gene TRBJ1-4; TRBD1 matches 9 bases. Germline V gene sequence: CDR1 LNHDA, CDR2 SQIVND (reference sequence). The CDR3 loop spans 14 amino acids. Losses at the gene ends were 3 bases for V and 8 bases for J; bases not matched to a gene: 4. The chain's CDR3 is CASSMDRGEEKLFF. The CDR3 coding sequence is TGTGCCAGTAGTATGGACAGGGGCGAAGAAAAACTGTTTTTT.

This clonotype was counted ten times or more. The chain is built from TRBV3-1 and TRBJ2-2; maybe TRBD2 (5 bases). Germline V gene lookup returns CDR1 LGHDT and CDR2 YNNKEL (reference sequence). The CDR3 has 15 amino acids. The V end lost 4 bases, the J end lost 5 bases, and 14 bases lay between the germline ends. In DNA, the CDR3 is TGTGCCAGCAGCCCAGGACTCCGGAGGACCGGGGAGCTGTTTTTT. Translated, it gives CASSPGLRRTGELFF.

In this sample, this clonotype turned up many times. This chain connects TRBV20-1 to TRBJ2-2; TRBD1 might be the D (5 bases). The CDR3 is 15 residues long. The V end was cut by 3 bases, the J end by 1 base, with 12 bases between. Germline-derived CDR1 and CDR2 are DFQATT and SNEGSKA (reference sequence). This CDR3 is CSASGQGWNTGELFF. CDR3 nucleotides: TGCAGTGCTAGTGGCCAGGGTTGGAACACCGGGGAGCTGTTTTTT.

This clonotype has a count of ten or more. V and J are TRBV12-3 or TRBV12-4 and TRBJ2-3, with D possibly matching TRBD2 (6 bases). The CDR3 runs 15 residues. V was pared by 6 bases and J by 6 bases, with 19 bases between. The CDR3 sequence: CASSRVGRSQDTQYF. CDR3 coding DNA: TGTGCCAGCAGCCGGGTGGGGAGGTCACAGGATACGCAGTATTTT.

In this sample, this clonotype turned up many times. The CDR3 loop reads CASSISTLVGTGGLPYEQYF. The CDR3 nucleotides read TGTGCCAGCAGCATCTCTACCCTCGTTGGGACAGGGGGCTTACCCTACGAGCAGTACTTC. V gene TRBV28 combines with J gene TRBJ2-7, with 12 bases that match TRBD1. The CDR3 is made up of 20 amino acids. Losses at the gene ends were 6 bases for V and 2 bases for J; bases not matched to a gene: 20. The V gene's germline CDR1 is MDHEN and CDR2 SYDVKM.

About this clonotype itself: A much larger clone is a single base away; this may be a read error. V gene TRBV20-1 combines with J gene TRBJ2-7; D gene uncertain. CDR3 length: 13 amino acids. Germline lookup yields CDR1 DFQATT and CDR2 SNEGSKA (reference sequence). The DNA for the CDR3 is TGCAGTGCTAGGTACGGCGGACGCTACGAGAAGTACTTC. Translation: CSARYGGRYEKYF.

This clonotype was counted many times. The CDR3 DNA reads as TGCAGTGCTAGGCCGGGGCACACTGAAGCTTTCTTT. Residues: CSARPGHTEAFF. The V gene is TRBV20-1, the J gene TRBJ1-1; possibly TRBD1 for D (5 bases). Germline V gene data show CDR1 as DFQATT and CDR2 as SNEGSKA (reference sequence). V lost 3 bases, J lost 3 bases, and 8 bases lay in between. CDR3 length equals 12 residues.

This clonotype was picked up many times. J is TRBJ1-5 and V is TRBV5-5; 8 bases fit TRBD1. This CDR3 contains 15 residues. Germline CDR1 and CDR2: SGHKS and YYEKEE (reference sequence). Trimming removed 5 bases from V and 4 bases from J; junction bases left unmatched: 8. The CDR3 bases are TGTGCCAGCAGGCTGGGACAGGACGAAAATCAGCCCCAGCATTTT. It is translated as CASRLGQDENQPQHF.